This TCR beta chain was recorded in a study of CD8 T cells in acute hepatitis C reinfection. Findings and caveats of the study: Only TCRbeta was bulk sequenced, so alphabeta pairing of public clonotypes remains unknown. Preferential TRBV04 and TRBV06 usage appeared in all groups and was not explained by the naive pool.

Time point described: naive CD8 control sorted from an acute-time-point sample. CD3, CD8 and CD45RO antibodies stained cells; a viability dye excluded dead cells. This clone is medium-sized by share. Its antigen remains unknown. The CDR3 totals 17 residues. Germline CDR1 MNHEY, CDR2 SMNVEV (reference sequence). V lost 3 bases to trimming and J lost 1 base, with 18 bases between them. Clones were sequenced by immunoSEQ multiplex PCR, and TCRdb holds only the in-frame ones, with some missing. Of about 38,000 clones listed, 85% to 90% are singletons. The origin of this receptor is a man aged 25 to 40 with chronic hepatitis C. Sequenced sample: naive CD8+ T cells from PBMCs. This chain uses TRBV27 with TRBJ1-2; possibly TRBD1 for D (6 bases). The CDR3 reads CASSFRPSDRINYGYTF. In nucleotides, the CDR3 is TGTGCCAGCAGTTTTAGGCCCTCCGACAGGATTAACTATGGCTACACCTTC.